The text below deals with one T cell receptor (beta chain). Antigen unknown. The data belong to a study of OX40 agonist ivuxolimab in advanced cancers. Study as a whole: Prior therapy, whether anti-PD-1, anti-PD-L1 or anti-CTLA-4, was allowed, and roughly 40% had some.

Findings of the study overall: Among patients with partial responses at 0.1-3.0 mg/kg, clonal expansion was among the lowest. The study observed clonal expansion of CD4+ and CD8+ blood T cells by week 6 at 0.1 to 3.0 mg/kg.

Patients were ineligible given autoimmune disease history or systemic immunosuppression. Here immunoSEQ multiplex PCR was the method, and the copy in TCRdb shows in-frame clones only, minus some. Counted here are over 30,000 clones, around 80% occurring once; the ten biggest clones make up 1.9%. V was pared by 4 bases and J by 9 bases, with 16 bases between. Germline loops: CDR1 SQVTM, CDR2 ANQGSEA. CDR3 length: 13 amino acids. The material sequenced was CD4+ or CD8+ T cells sorted from blood, taken in a trial of the OX40 agonist ivuxolimab. This clonotype was obtained from an adult with an advanced solid tumor such as melanoma, head and neck, liver or kidney cancer. The rearrangement joins TRBV29-1 to TRBJ2-1; no clear D gene. DNA for the CDR3: TGCAGCGTTGGAAGCAGAAATTATATTGAGCAGTTCTTC. Protein: CSVGSRNYIEQFF.